This T cell receptor beta chain was found in a study of cytotoxic CD8 clonotypes in ibrutinib-treated CLL (dated by TCRdb to the early 2020s). At the level of the whole study: In this cohort, around 15 patients were treatment-naive and 11 to 12 were relapsed/refractory, while about 17 had unmutated IGHV. Responses were partial in around 24 patients and complete in 2; after median 68 months follow-up, around 15 stayed in remission and approximately twelve progressed. Samples at response were collected after a median of approximately twelve months of treatment, with a range of about 6 to 40 months. An average of 255,043 productive templates and 94,082 productive rearrangements was obtained per sample. Longitudinal samples were obtainable from about 30% of the roughly 90 participants in the trial. Cryopreserved peripheral blood mononuclear cells were collected before treatment, at response, and at either disease progression or sustained remission. Every sample from remission and from progressive disease was obtained while the patients were still on ibrutinib. The investigation overall reported the following: Public clonotypes were found to be uncommon and were observed to contract or remain stable during treatment; the increase in clonality was shown to reflect expansion of private clonotypes at ibrutinib response. Sampling times were not matched between sustained-remission and progressing patients, and lymph node repertoires were not studied. At baseline, clonality was higher than in age-matched healthy donors and showed a strong correlation with circulating CD8+ T-cell counts. Clonality increased at ibrutinib response, stayed stable in sustained remission, and fell back toward baseline at progression.

The time point label corresponds to: approximately 25 months on ibrutinib. Around 2 micrograms of genomic DNA were extracted from cryopreserved PBMCs for TCR beta library preparation. Longitudinal blood samples from CLL patients receiving ibrutinib monotherapy were subjected to high-throughput TCR beta sequencing. Patients were enrolled in a phase 2 open-label single-center ibrutinib monotherapy trial. The goal of deep resolution MiSeq sequencing was a depth between 1 in 1 million and 1 in 200,000 T cells, and coverage averaged 10x per clonotype. The immunoSEQ hsTCRB Kit was used to generate the TCR beta libraries. The authors' pipeline ran thus. Data were analyzed with ImmunoSEQ Data Assistant and ImmunoSEQ Analyzer, with V, D and J genes assigned per IMGT definitions. Clonality was computed as one minus normalized Shannon entropy of productive rearrangement frequencies, ranging from 0 to 1. Public clonotype analysis was restricted to overrepresented clonotypes comprising at least 0.05% of each patient's repertoire. Fewer than 15 age-matched healthy donor repertoires from immuneACCESS served as clonality controls. TCRdb obtained this table from immuneACCESS and retained in-frame rearrangements with V and J assigned. These tables miss some clones; where compared with another copy, unresolved V genes account for less than half of the shortfall, and the remainder is unexplained. V and J calls and clone size are those listed in that table; D and trimming were worked out from the DNA. The sample table contains about 140,000 clones; only one count was recorded for about 76% of them. Together, the top ten hold 5.1% of the sample.

Comments on this clone: What this receptor recognizes is not known. Base-call qualities are not available, and no considerably larger clone is one nucleotide away.

Deletion took 0 bases off V and 5 bases off J, with a span of 10 bases between the germline ends. Looking up the germline V gene (reference sequence) yields CDR1 GTSNPN and CDR2 SVGIG. Its CDR3 holds 13 amino acids, cysteine through phenylalanine. Only the CDR3 DNA stays, 39 bases, in frame from base 1. Sequencing was performed on PBMCs, taken after 24 months of ibrutinib treatment. This clonotype was sampled from a human donor with chronic lymphocytic leukemia. The sequence links TRBV30 to TRBJ1-1; no D gene call is confident. The CDR3 protein sequence reads: CAWSVQAETEAFF. The DNA reads TGTGCCTGGAGTGTACAAGCGGAGACTGAAGCTTTCTTT. Joined to the reference TRBV30 and TRBJ1-1 proteins, this CDR3 gives the full variable domain: SQTIHQWPATLVQPVGSPLSLECTVEGTSNPNLYWYRQAAGRGLQLLFYSVGIGQISSEVPQNLSASRPQDRQFILSSKKLLLSDSGFYLCAWSVQAETEAFFGQGTRLTVV.